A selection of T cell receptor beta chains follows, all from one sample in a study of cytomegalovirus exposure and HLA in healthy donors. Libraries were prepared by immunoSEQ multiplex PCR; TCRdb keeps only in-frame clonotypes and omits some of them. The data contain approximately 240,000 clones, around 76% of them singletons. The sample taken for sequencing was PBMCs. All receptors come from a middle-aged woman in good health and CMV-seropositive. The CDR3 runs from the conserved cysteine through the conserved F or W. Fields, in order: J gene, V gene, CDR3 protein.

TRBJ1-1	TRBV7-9	CASSSGTVNTEAFF
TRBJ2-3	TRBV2	CASIPLARTDTQYF
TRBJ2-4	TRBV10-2	CASSESGAKNIQYF
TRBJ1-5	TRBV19	CASSIRGNQPQHF
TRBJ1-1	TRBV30	CAWSSSFTEAFF
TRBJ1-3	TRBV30	CAWSVLQGPGNTIYF
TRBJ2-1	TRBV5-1	CASSLIGGHYNEQFF
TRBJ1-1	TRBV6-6	CASSSPNTEAFF
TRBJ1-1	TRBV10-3	CATGVRGSEAFF
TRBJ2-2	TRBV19	CASIQGPGTGELFF
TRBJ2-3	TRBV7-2	CASSPGGLAGGQDTQYF
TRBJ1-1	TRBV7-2	CASSRDSRNTEAFF
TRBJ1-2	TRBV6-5	CASSLTGNYGYTF
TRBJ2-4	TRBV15	CATGRGGGRSDIQYF
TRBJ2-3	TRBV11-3	CASSTTDRGVMTDTQYF
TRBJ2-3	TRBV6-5	CASSYLGGGITDTQYF
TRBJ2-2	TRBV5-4	CASTQAQQGNTGELFF
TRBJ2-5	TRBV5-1	CASSPGQGSKETQYF
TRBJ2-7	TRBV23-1	CASSQPRGKFLEQYF
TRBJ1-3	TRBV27	CASSSTGSGNTIYF
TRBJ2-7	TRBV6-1	CASSRTGVRIHEQYF
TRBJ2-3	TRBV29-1	CSVDRTGSVGDTQYF
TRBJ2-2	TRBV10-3	CASSGTGELFF
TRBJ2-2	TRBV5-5	CASSLAARILGELFF
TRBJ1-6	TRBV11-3	CASSFEGADNSPLHF
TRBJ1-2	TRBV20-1	CSAPGTGGYTF
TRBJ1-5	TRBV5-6	CASSFAQGSQPQHF
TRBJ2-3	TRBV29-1	CSVEEEGQGTDTQYF
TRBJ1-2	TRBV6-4	CASSEWAGGSNYGYTF
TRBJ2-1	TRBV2	CASRPGQGGSGEQFF
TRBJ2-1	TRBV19	CASSTHRDRANNEQFF
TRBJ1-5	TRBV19	CASSNGQGQPQHF
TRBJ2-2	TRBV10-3	CAISEDRDTGELFF
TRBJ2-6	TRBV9	CASSLGGLGANVLTF
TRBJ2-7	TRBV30	CAWRERNSYEQYF
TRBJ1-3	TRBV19	CASSWGGGRSSGNTIYF
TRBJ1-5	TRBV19	CASSSNRGHQPQHF
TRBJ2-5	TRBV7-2	CASSFDRGYEETQYF
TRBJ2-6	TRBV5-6	CASSSPGSNVLTF
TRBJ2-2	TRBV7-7	CASSPGQANTGELFF
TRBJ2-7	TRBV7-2	CASSSVSGSSYEQYF
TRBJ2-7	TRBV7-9	CASSQEYEQYF